This passage covers 21 T cell receptor beta chains from one sample sequenced in a study of CD8 T cells in Susac syndrome. Reverse transcription used roughly 0.45 to 1 ug RNA and random hexamers. TCRdb re-analysed the immunoSEQ multiplex PCR reads in MiXCR, keeping a single row per CDR3 protein. The table lists about 280,000 distinct CDR3 sequences, about 85% of them singletons, with approximately 0.11% in the top ten. The specimen sequenced was CD8+ T cells from PBMCs. Receptors originate from a human donor with multiple sclerosis.

V and J are TRBV5-1 and TRBJ2-1; 7 bases agree with TRBD2. V lost 0 bases, J lost 4 bases, and 16 bases stayed unmatched. The germline V gene encodes CDR1 SGHRS and CDR2 YFSETQ. CDR3 length: 19 residues. This CDR3 is CASSLGTSQGAGPYNEQFF. The DNA for the CDR3 is TGCGCCAGCAGCTTGGGGACCTCCCAGGGAGCGGGACCTTACAATGAGCAGTTCTTC.

CDR3 DNA: TGTGCCACCAGCAGAGATAGGAATGGAGATACCATATATTTT. Its translation is CATSRDRNGDTIYF. V usage is TRBV15 and J usage is TRBJ1-3; the D is unclear. Trimming pared 0 bases from V and 10 bases from J, leaving 13 bases between. This CDR3 has 14 amino acids. The germline V gene encodes CDR1 LNHNV and CDR2 YYDKDF (reference sequence).

This clonotype was detected once. The conserved phenylalanine or tryptophan normally closing the CDR3 is absent here, so this likely arose from a read error. The chain has TRBV9 and TRBJ2-7, with D perhaps TRBD2 (6 bases). Per the germline V gene, CDR1 is SGDLS and CDR2 is YYNGEE. There are 12 residues in the CDR3. Trimming left V 2 bases short and J 7 bases short, with 10 bases between. CDR3 amino acids: CASSVLGREQYL. The CDR3 DNA reads TGTGCCAGCAGCGTTCTTGGGAGGGAGCAGTACCTC.

J is TRBJ1-2 and V is TRBV7-9; 7 bases fit TRBD1. CDR1 is SEHNR and CDR2 is FQNEAQ in the germline V gene (reference sequence). The junction had 4 bases not matched to a gene; V was cut back by 4 bases and J by 8 bases. The CDR3 has 12 amino acids. This CDR3 reads CASSYDRVGYTF. CDR3 sequence (DNA): TGTGCCAGCAGCTACGACAGGGTGGGCTACACCTTC. Looking up the rest from reference TRBV7-9 and TRBJ1-2 gives the full variable domain: DTGVSQNPRHKITKRGQNVTFRCDPISEHNRLYWYRQTLGQGPEFLTYFQNEAQLEKSRLLSDRFSAERPKGSFSTLEIQRTEQGDSAMYLCASSYDRVGYTFGSGTRLTVV.

The gene calls are TRBV6-5 and TRBJ2-5, with TRBD1 as a possible D gene (5 bases). This CDR3 comprises 13 residues. Trimming removed 6 bases at V and 5 bases at J, with 13 bases between. Looked up from germline, CDR1 is MNHEY and CDR2 is SVGAGI. The CDR3 here is CASRWTPSETQYF. In nucleotides, the CDR3 is TGTGCCAGCAGATGGACACCCAGCGAGACCCAGTACTTC.

The chain employs TRBV15 and TRBJ2-7; possible D gene TRBD2, 5 bases. The CDR3 is made up of 16 amino acids. V dropped 5 bases and J dropped 1 base, with 18 bases sitting between them. CDR1 and CDR2 (germline): LNHNV, YYDKDF (reference sequence). The CDR3 protein is CATSGLGTRGSYEQYF. Here the CDR3 DNA reads TGTGCCACCAGCGGCTTAGGAACTCGGGGTTCCTACGAGCAGTACTTC.

The V gene is TRBV7-9, the J gene TRBJ2-7; TRBD2 matches 9 bases. The junction had 6 bases not matched to a gene; V was cut back by 3 bases and J by 3 bases. This CDR3 contains 15 residues. CDR1 and CDR2 from the germline V gene are SEHNR and FQNEAQ (reference sequence). This chain's CDR3 is CASSFRREGLYEQYF. The DNA of the CDR3 is TGTGCCAGCAGCTTTAGGCGGGAGGGCCTCTACGAGCAGTACTTC.

The V call is TRBV14, the J call TRBJ2-7; D gene ambiguous. The V and J ends lost 4 bases and 3 bases respectively, with 10 bases between them. Per the germline V gene, CDR1 is SGHDN and CDR2 is FVKESK. This CDR3 comprises 13 residues. The DNA of the CDR3 is TGTGCCAGCAGCCCCGCGTCAGACTACGAGCAGTACTTC. As protein: CASSPASDYEQYF. Looking up the rest from reference TRBV14 and TRBJ2-7 gives the full variable domain: EAGVTQFPSHSVIEKGQTVTLRCDPISGHDNLYWYRRVMGKEIKFLLHFVKESKQDESGMPNNRFLAERTGGTYSTLKVQPAELEDSGVYFCASSPASDYEQYFGPGTRLTVT.

V is TRBV3-1 and J is TRBJ2-5; the match to TRBD2 covers 12 bases. Losses at the gene ends were 7 bases for V and 7 bases for J; bases not matched to a gene: 10. Germline V gene sequence: CDR1 LGHDT, CDR2 YNNKEL (reference sequence). The CDR3 totals 15 residues. This CDR3 is CASIMTSGSPPTQYF. CDR3 DNA: TGTGCCAGCATCATGACTAGCGGGAGTCCCCCGACCCAGTACTTC.

The genes are TRBV4-1 and TRBJ2-7, with 8 bases identical to TRBD2. The CDR3 has 13 amino acids. Unmatched junction bases numbered 5, after V lost 6 bases and J lost 4 bases. Germline V CDR1 and CDR2: MGHRA, YSYEKL. Here the CDR3 reads CASSEREWYEQYF. The DNA of the CDR3 is TGCGCCAGCAGTGAGCGGGAGTGGTACGAGCAGTACTTC.

The chain links TRBV9 to TRBJ2-3, with a tentative D call TRBD1 (5 bases). CDR3 length: 13 residues. Germline CDR1 reads SGDLS; CDR2 reads YYNGEE. Between the trimmed V and J ends, which lost 3 bases and 2 bases, there was a span of 7 bases. CDR3 residues: CASSEGDTDTQYF. For the CDR3, the DNA is TGTGCCAGCAGCGAAGGGGACACAGATACGCAGTATTTT.

The chain is built from TRBV28 and TRBJ1-4; D is perhaps TRBD1 (5 bases). V gave up 5 bases and J gave up 2 bases, with 15 bases separating them. Germline CDR1 MDHEN, CDR2 SYDVKM. The CDR3 runs 16 residues. The CDR3 DNA sequence: TGTGCCAGCAGTCCCCGGCGGGGGAAGACTAATGAAAAACTGTTTTTT. This sequence encodes CASSPRRGKTNEKLFF.

This rearrangement joins TRBV6-1 to TRBJ2-1; 10 nucleotides align to TRBD2. The CDR3 contains 19 residues. The V segment lost 5 bases and the J segment 7 bases; nucleotides outside the gene matches: 20. CDR1 MNHNS and CDR2 SASEGT come from the germline V gene. CDR3 region: CASSPLLMGTSGTINEQFF. The CDR3 region has the DNA TGTGCCAGCAGTCCCCTATTAATGGGAACTAGCGGGACTATAAATGAGCAGTTCTTC.

The J gene is TRBJ2-7, the V gene TRBV5-6, with TRBD1 identical over 10 bases. The CDR3 runs to 16 residues. The germline V gene encodes CDR1 SGHDT and CDR2 YYEEEE. Trimming cost V 3 bases and J 5 bases; bases outside gene matches: 11. CDR3 nucleotide sequence: TGTGCCAGCAGCTCATTACCGGGACAGGGGATACACGAGCAGTACTTC. It codes for CASSSLPGQGIHEQYF.

The V call is TRBV20-1, the J call TRBJ2-7; D is perhaps TRBD1 (6 bases). The CDR3 is 14 residues long. V was pared by 2 bases and J by 2 bases, with 13 bases between. The germline CDR1 and CDR2 sequences are DFQATT and SNEGSKA (reference sequence). CDR3 DNA sequence: TGCAGTGCTAGACCCCGACAGGCTACCTACGAGCAGTACTTC. This gives the protein CSARPRQATYEQYF.

This chain joins TRBV9 and TRBJ2-5; D gene ambiguous. The CDR3 is made up of 13 amino acids. Looked up from germline, CDR1 is SGDLS and CDR2 is YYNGEE. V was trimmed by 0 bases and J by 5 bases, leaving 8 bases between them. CDR3 sequence reads: CASSVGSAETQYF. In DNA, the CDR3 is TGTGCCAGCAGCGTAGGCAGTGCTGAGACCCAGTACTTC.

The rearrangement links TRBV27 to TRBJ2-7, with 8 bases fitting TRBD2. The CDR3 is 13 amino acids. The germline gives CDR1 MNHEY, CDR2 SMNVEV (reference sequence). V lost 8 bases, J lost 5 bases, and 8 bases stayed unmatched. The CDR3 reads CASRGGANHEQYF. DNA of the CDR3: TGTGCCAGCCGGGGGGGGGCGAACCACGAGCAGTACTTC.

The J gene is TRBJ1-2, the V gene TRBV29-1; 7 bases match TRBD1. The CDR3 is 17 residues long. The V gene end was trimmed by 2 bases and the J gene end by 4 bases; junction bases not matched to a gene: 16. Germline loops: CDR1 SQVTM, CDR2 ANQGSEA. CDR3 sequence (DNA): TGCAGCGTTGAAAAGAGGGGGAAGGGCGAGGGGGCCTATGGCTACACCTTC. Protein sequence: CSVEKRGKGEGAYGYTF. The whole variable domain, remainder taken from reference TRBV29-1 and TRBJ1-2, is SAVISQKPSRDICQRGTSLTIQCQVDSQVTMMFWYRQQPGQSLTLIATANQGSEATYESGFVIDKFPISRPNLTFSTLTVSNMSPEDSSIYLCSVEKRGKGEGAYGYTFGSGTRLTVV.

The J gene is TRBJ1-1, the V gene TRBV9; D is uncertain. Trimming left V 3 bases short and J 4 bases short, with 13 bases between. The CDR3 totals 14 residues. Germline values: CDR1 SGDLS, CDR2 YYNGEE. CDR3 in DNA: TGTGCCAGCAGCGAACATGGTTCGGGCACTGAAGCTTTCTTT. This translates into CASSEHGSGTEAFF.

The chain has TRBV20-1 and TRBJ2-5; 9 nucleotides agree with TRBD2. Trimming at V came to 0 bases and at J to 1 base, leaving 3 bases not matched to a gene. This CDR3 comprises 15 residues. Germline V gene lookup returns CDR1 DFQATT and CDR2 SNEGSKA (reference sequence). The CDR3: CSARDVAGVQETQYF. The CDR3 DNA is TGCAGTGCTAGAGATGTAGCGGGAGTCCAAGAGACCCAGTACTTC.

The chain is built from TRBV3-1 and TRBJ1-6; possibly TRBD1 for D (5 bases). V gave up 1 base and J gave up 13 bases, with 17 bases separating them. The CDR3 extends over 15 amino acids. Looked up from germline, CDR1 is LGHDT and CDR2 is YNNKEL (reference sequence). CDR3 loop: CASSQGFWTREPLHF. The CDR3 nucleotides are TGTGCCAGCAGCCAAGGTTTCTGGACAAGAGAGCCCCTCCACTTT.